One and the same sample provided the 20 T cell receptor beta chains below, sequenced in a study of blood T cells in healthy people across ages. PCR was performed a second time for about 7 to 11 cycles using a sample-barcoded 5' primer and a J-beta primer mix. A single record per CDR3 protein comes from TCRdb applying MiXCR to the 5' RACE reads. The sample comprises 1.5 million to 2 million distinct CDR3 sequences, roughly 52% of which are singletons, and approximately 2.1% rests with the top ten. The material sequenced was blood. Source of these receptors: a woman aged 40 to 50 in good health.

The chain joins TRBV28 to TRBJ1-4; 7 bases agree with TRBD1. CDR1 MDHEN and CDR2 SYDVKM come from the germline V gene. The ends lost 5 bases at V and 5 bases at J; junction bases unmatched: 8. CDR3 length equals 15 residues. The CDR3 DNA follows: TGTGCCAGCAGTCACCCCGGGACAGCAAATGAAAAACTGTTTTTT. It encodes CASSHPGTANEKLFF.

In DNA, the CDR3 is TGTGCCAGCAGTTTAAAGGGTCGGACCCAGTACTTC. Translating gives CASSLKGRTQYF. V usage is TRBV28 and J usage is TRBJ2-5; no reliable D call. V lost 2 bases to trimming and J lost 7 bases, with 8 bases between them. The CDR3 is 12 amino acids. Germline CDR1 MDHEN, CDR2 SYDVKM. Full variable domain (remainder filled in from reference TRBV28 and TRBJ2-5): DVKVTQSSRYLVKRTGEKVFLECVQDMDHENMFWYRQDPGLGLRLIYFSYDVKMKEKGDIPEGYSVSREKKERFSLILESASTNQTSMYLCASSLKGRTQYFGPGTRLLVL.

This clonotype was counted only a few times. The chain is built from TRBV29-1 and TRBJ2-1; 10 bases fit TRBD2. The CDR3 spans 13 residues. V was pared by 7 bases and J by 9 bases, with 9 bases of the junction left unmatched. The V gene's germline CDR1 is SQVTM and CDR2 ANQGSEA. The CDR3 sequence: CSAQERGGLEQFF. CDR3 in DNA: TGCAGCGCCCAGGAGCGGGGGGGCCTTGAGCAGTTCTTC.

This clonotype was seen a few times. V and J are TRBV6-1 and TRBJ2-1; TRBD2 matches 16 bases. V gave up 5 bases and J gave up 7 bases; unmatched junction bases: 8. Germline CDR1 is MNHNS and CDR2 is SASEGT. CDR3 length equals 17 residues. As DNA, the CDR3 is TGTGCCAGCAGTCTCGGGACTAGCGGGGGGGTCGAGAATGAGCAGTTCTTC. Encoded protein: CASSLGTSGGVENEQFF.

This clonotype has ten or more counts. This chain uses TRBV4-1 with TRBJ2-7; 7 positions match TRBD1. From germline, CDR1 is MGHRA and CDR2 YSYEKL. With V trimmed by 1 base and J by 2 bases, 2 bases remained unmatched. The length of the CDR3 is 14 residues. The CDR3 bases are TGCGCCAGCAGCCAAGGGGACAGAACCTACGAGCAGTACTTC. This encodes CASSQGDRTYEQYF.

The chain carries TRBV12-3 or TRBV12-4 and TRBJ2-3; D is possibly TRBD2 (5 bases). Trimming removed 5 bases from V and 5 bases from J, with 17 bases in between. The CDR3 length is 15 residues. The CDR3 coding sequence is TGTGCCAGCAGTGGGTTAGCCGGGGTTGGAGATACGCAGTATTTT. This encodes CASSGLAGVGDTQYF.

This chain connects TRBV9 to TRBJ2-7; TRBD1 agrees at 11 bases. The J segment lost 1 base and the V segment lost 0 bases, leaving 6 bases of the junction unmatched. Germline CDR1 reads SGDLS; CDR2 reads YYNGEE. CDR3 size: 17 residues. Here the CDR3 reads CASSVGAGTGGSYEQYF. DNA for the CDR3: TGTGCCAGCAGCGTAGGAGCCGGGACAGGGGGGTCCTACGAGCAGTACTTC.

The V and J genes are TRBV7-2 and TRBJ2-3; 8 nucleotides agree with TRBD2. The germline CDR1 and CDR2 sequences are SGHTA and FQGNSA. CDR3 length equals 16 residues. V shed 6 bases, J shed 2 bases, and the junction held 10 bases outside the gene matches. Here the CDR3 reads CASSLRGSGVTDTQYF. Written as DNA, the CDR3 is TGTGCCAGCAGTTTACGGGGTAGCGGGGTCACAGATACGCAGTATTTT.

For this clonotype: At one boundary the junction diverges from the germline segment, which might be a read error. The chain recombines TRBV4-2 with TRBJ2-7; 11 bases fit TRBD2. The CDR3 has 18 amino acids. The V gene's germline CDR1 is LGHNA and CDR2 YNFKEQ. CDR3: CTSSQDLVAGGPSYEQYF. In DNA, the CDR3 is TGTACCAGCAGCCAAGATCTGGTAGCGGGGGGGCCGTCCTACGAGCAGTACTTC.

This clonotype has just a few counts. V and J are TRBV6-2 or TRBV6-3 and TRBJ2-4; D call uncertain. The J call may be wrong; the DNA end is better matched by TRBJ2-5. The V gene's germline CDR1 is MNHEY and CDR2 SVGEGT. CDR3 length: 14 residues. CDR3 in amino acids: CASSYSTSQETQYF. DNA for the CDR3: TGTGCCAGCAGTTACTCGACGAGTCAAGAGACCCAGTACTTC.

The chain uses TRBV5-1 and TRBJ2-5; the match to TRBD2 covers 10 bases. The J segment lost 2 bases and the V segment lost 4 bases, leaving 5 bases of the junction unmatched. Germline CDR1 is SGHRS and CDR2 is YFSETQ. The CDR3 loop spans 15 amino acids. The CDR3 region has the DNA TGCGCCAGCAGCGCCTCGACTAGCGGGCAAGAGACCCAGTACTTC. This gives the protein CASSASTSGQETQYF.

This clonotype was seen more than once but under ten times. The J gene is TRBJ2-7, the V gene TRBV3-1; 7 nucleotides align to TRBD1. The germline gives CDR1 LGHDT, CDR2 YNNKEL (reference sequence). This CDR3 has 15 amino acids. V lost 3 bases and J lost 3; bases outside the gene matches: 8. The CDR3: CASSHIRQGNYEQYF. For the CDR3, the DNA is TGTGCCAGCAGCCATATACGACAGGGTAACTACGAGCAGTACTTC.

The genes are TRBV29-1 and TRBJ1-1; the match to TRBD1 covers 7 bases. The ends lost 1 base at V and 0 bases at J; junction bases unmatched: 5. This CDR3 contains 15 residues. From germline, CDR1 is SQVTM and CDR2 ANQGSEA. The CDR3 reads CSVEARQGLNTEAFF. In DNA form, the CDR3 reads TGCAGCGTTGAAGCGAGACAGGGCCTGAACACTGAAGCTTTCTTT.

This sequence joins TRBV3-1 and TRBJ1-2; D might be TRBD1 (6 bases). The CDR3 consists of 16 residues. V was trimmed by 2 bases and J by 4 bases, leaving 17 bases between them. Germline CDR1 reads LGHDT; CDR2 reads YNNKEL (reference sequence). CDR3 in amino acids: CASSQILQGLTYGYTF. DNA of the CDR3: TGTGCCAGCAGCCAAATTCTACAGGGCCTTACCTATGGCTACACCTTC.

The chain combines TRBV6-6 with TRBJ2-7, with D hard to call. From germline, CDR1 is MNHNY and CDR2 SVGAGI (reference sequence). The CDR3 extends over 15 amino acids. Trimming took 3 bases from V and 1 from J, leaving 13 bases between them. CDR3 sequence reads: CASSYVGGFSYEQYV. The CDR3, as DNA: TGTGCCAGCAGTTATGTCGGTGGATTTTCCTACGAGCAGTACGTC.

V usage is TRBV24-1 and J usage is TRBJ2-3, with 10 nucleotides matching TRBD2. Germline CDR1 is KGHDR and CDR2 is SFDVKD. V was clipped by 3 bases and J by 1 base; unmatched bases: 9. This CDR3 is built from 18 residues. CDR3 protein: CATSDIRPGTSGTDTQYF. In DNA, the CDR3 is TGTGCCACCAGTGATATACGTCCCGGGACTAGCGGCACAGATACGCAGTATTTT.

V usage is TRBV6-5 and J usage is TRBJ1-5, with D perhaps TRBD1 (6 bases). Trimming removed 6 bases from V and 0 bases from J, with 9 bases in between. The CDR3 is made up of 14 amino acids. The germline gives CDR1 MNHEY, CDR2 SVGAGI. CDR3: CASSDRFSNQPQHF. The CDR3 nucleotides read TGTGCCAGCAGCGACAGGTTTAGCAATCAGCCCCAGCATTTT.

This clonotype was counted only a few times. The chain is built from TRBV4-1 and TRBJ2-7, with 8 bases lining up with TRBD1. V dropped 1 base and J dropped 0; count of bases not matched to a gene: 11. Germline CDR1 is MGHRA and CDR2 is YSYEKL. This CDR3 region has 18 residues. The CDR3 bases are TGCGCCAGCAGCCAAGCTGTAGTTAGGACAGGGCGCTCCTACGAGCAGTACTTC. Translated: CASSQAVVRTGRSYEQYF.

CDR3 nucleotides: TGCAGCGTTGAAGAGTCACTAGCGGGGAGCTCCTACAATGAGCAGTTCTTC. Translating it yields CSVEESLAGSSYNEQFF. The chain is built from TRBV29-1 and TRBJ2-1, with 10 positions matching TRBD2. Germline V gene data show CDR1 as SQVTM and CDR2 as ANQGSEA. With V trimmed by 0 bases and J by 0 bases, 5 bases remained unmatched. The CDR3 has 17 amino acids.

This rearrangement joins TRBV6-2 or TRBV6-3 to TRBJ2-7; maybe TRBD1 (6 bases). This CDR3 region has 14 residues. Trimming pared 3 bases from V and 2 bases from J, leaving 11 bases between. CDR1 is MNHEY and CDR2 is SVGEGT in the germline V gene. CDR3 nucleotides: TGTGCCAGCAGTTATCGACAGGCTGCCTACGAGCAGTACTTC. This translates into CASSYRQAAYEQYF.